This T cell receptor (beta chain) was found in a study of blood T cell repertoires in COVID-19. Data came from immunoSEQ multiplex PCR; TCRdb stores just in-frame clones and leaves some out. The sample includes 200,000 to 250,000 clones, roughly 80% of them seen just once. Germline loops: CDR1 KGHSH, CDR2 LQKENI. J lost 5 bases, V lost 4 bases, and 9 bases had no gene match. This CDR3 comprises 16 residues. The source of this sequence is a woman in her 70s with acute or convalescent COVID-19. The chain couples TRBV18 to TRBJ2-1; 9 nucleotides line up with TRBD2. Sequencing was carried out using peripheral blood. The CDR3 sequence: CASSLLSGSWDNEQFF. The CDR3 DNA sequence: TGTGCCAGCTCACTCCTTAGCGGGAGTTGGGACAATGAGCAGTTCTTC.